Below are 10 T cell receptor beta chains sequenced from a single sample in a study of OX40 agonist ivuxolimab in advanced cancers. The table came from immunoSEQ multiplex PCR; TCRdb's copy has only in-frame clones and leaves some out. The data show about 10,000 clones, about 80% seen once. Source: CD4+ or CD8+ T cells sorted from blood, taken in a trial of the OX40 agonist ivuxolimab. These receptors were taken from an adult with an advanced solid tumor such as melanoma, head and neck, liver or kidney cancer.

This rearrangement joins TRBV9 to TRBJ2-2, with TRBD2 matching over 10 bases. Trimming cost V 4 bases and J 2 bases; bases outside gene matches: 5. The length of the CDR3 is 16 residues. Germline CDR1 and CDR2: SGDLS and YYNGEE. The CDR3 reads CASSFRTSGNTGELFF. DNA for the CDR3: TGTGCCAGCAGCTTCCGGACTAGCGGAAACACCGGGGAGCTGTTTTTT. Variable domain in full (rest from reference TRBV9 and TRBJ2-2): DSGVTQTPKHLITATGQRVTLRCSPRSGDLSVYWYQQSLDQGLQFLIQYYNGEERAKGNILERFSAQQFPDLHSELNLSSLELGDSALYFCASSFRTSGNTGELFFGEGSRLTVL.

The chain's CDR3 is CASSQTSLSYEQYF. The CDR3 DNA is TGCGCCAGCAGCCAGACATCGTTATCCTACGAGCAGTACTTC. The chain has TRBV4-3 and TRBJ2-7; no clear D gene. Per germline, CDR1 LGHNA and CDR2 YSLEER. This CDR3 region has 14 residues. The V end was cut by 3 bases, the J end by 1 base, with 10 bases between.

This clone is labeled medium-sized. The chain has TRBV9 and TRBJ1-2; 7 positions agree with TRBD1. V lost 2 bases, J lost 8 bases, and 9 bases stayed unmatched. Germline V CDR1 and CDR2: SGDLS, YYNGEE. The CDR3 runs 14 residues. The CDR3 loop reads CASSVLTGTYGYTF. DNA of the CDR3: TGTGCCAGCAGCGTTCTGACAGGGACGTACGGCTACACCTTC.

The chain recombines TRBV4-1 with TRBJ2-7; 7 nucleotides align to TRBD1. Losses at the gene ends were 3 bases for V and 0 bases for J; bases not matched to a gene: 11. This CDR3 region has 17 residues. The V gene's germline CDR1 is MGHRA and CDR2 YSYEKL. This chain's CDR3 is CASSHRSVTGNSYEQYF. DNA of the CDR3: TGCGCCAGCAGCCATAGGTCTGTGACAGGGAACTCCTACGAGCAGTACTTC.

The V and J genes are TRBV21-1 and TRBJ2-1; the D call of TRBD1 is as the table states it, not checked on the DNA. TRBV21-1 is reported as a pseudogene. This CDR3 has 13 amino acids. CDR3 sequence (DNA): TGTGCCAGCACGAGACAGGACTACAATGAGCAGTTCTTC. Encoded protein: CASTRQDYNEQFF.

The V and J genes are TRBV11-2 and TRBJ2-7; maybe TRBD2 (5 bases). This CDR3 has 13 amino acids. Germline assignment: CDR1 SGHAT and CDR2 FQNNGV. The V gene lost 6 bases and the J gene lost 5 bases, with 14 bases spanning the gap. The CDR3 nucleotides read TGTGCCAGCAGGTTTTGGGGAGCCCACGAGCAGTACTTC. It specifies CASRFWGAHEQYF.

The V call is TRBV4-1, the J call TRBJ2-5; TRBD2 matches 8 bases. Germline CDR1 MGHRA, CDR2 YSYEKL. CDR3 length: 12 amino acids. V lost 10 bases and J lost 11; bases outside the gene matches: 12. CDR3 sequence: CATGFGRGEQYF. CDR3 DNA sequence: TGCGCCACCGGATTCGGGAGGGGTGAGCAGTACTTC.

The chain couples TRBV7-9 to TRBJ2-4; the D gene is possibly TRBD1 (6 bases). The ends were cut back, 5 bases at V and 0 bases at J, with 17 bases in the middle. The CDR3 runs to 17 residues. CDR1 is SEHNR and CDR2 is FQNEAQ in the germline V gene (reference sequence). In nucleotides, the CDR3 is TGTGCCAGCAGCCCTAGTGACAGGTCACTAGCCAAAAACATTCAGTACTTC. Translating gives CASSPSDRSLAKNIQYF.

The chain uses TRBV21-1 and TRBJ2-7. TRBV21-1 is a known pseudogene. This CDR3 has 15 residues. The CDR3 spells CASSKGKADAYEQYF. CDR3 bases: TGTGCCAGCAGCAAAGGTAAGGCGGACGCCTACGAGCAGTACTTC.

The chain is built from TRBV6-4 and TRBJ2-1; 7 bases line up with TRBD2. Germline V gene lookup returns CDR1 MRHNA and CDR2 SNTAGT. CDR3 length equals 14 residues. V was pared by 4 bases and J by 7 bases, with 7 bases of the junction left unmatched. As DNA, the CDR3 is TGTGCCAGCAGTGTGCTAGCGGAGCGGAATGAGCAGTTCTTC. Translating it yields CASSVLAERNEQFF.